These T cell receptor beta chains were read from a single sample in a study of shared clonotypes between healthy human individuals. Clones were read by immunoSEQ multiplex PCR, and TCRdb kept only the in-frame ones, dropping some. Of some 470,000 clones in the sample, 60% to 85% were seen once. Sequences were obtained from PBMCs. The receptors were sampled from a middle-aged woman in good health. Some clones in this sample may be carry-over from other donors' samples. Each CDR3 is given with its conserved first and last residue. D genes are given only for firm matches. Clone sizes are given selectively: once, few, many, or a class where the clone is expanded.

clone_size,d_call,j_call,v_call,cdr3_aa,cdr3_nt
NA,TRBD2,TRBJ2-5,TRBV5-1,CASSLVGLAGEETQYF,TGCGCCAGCAGCTTGGTGGGGCTAGCGGGAGAAGAGACCCAGTACTTC
NA,NA,TRBJ2-2,TRBV14,CASSPFTGYTGELFF,TGTGCCAGCAGCCCCTTCACAGGGTACACCGGGGAGCTGTTTTTT
once,NA,TRBJ1-4,TRBV5-1,CASSSGTTSGEKLFF,TGCGCCAGCAGCTCCGGGACTACAAGCGGTGAAAAACTGTTTTTT
NA,TRBD1,TRBJ1-4,TRBV5-1,CASSLEGTGAEKLFF,TGCGCCAGCAGCTTGGAAGGGACAGGGGCCGAAAAACTGTTTTTT
few,TRBD1,TRBJ1-1,TRBV28,CASSGQAGQGIAEAFF,TGTGCCAGCAGTGGCCAAGCGGGACAGGGAATCGCTGAAGCTTTCTTT
NA,NA,TRBJ1-2,TRBV27,CASSLEARAGGYTF,TGTGCCAGCAGTTTGGAAGCTCGGGCCGGTGGCTACACCTTC
few,NA,TRBJ1-1,TRBV6-6,CASSYSVGTAWAFF,TGTGCCAGCAGTTACTCGGTGGGGACGGCGTGGGCTTTCTTT
NA,TRBD1,TRBJ2-7,TRBV5-1,CASSSRDREDEQYF,TGCGCCAGCAGCTCCAGGGACAGGGAGGACGAGCAGTACTTC
NA,TRBD1,TRBJ1-4,TRBV28,CASSLPPPRTGNWKLFF,TGTGCCAGCAGTTTACCCCCTCCCCGGACAGGGAATTGGAAACTGTTTTTT
NA,NA,TRBJ2-7,TRBV6-6,CASMETFSYEQYF,TGTGCCAGCATGGAGACATTCTCCTACGAGCAGTACTTC
NA,TRBD2,TRBJ2-7,TRBV15,CATSPLGLADTYEQYF,TGTGCCACCAGCCCCCTCGGACTAGCGGATACCTACGAGCAGTACTTC
many,TRBD1,TRBJ1-1,TRBV7-2,CASSPWGTGGANTEAFF,TGTGCCAGCAGCCCTTGGGGCACAGGGGGCGCAAACACTGAAGCTTTCTTT
NA,NA,TRBJ2-7,TRBV7-9,CASSLAGVSYEQYF,TGTGCCAGCAGCTTAGCGGGGGTCTCCTACGAGCAGTACTTC
NA,NA,TRBJ1-1,TRBV6-7,CANSEAFF,TGTGCCAACAGTGAAGCTTTCTTT
NA,TRBD2,TRBJ2-1,TRBV5-1,CASSLLPASGSNEQFF,TGCGCCAGCAGCTTGCTGCCGGCTAGCGGGAGTAATGAGCAGTTCTTC